Listed below are T cell receptor beta chains from one sample, sequenced in a study of cytomegalovirus exposure and HLA in healthy donors. Clones were sequenced by immunoSEQ multiplex PCR, and TCRdb holds only the in-frame ones, with some missing. The sample consists of around 50,000 clones, roughly 94% of them appearing once. The material sequenced was PBMCs. These TCRs come from a woman under 30 in good health and CMV-seropositive. CDR3s include the opening cysteine and the closing phenylalanine or tryptophan. A D gene is named only where the DNA matches it firmly. A row's size may be missing; if present it is once, few, many or a size class.

clone size: once
D gene: TRBD1
V gene: TRBV7-3
J gene: TRBJ2-2
CDR3 DNA: TGTGCCAGCAGCCCCGGACAGGGATTGAACACCGGGGAGCTGTTTTTT
CDR3 protein: CASSPGQGLNTGELFF

clone size: few
D gene: -
V gene: TRBV5-4
J gene: TRBJ2-3
CDR3 DNA: TGTGCCAGCAGCATGGGAACGACTAGCACAGATACGCAGTATTTT
CDR3 protein: CASSMGTTSTDTQYF

clone size: -
D gene: TRBD1
V gene: TRBV6-4
J gene: TRBJ2-1
CDR3 DNA: TGTGCCAGCAGTGAGAGATTGACAGGGATTAGTGAGCAGTTCTTC
CDR3 protein: CASSERLTGISEQFF

clone size: -
D gene: -
V gene: TRBV9
J gene: TRBJ1-3
CDR3 DNA: TGTGCCAGCAGCGTGACCGGGAAGATGGGCGAAAACACCATATATTTT
CDR3 protein: CASSVTGKMGENTIYF

clone size: -
D gene: TRBD2
V gene: TRBV10-3
J gene: TRBJ2-7
CDR3 DNA: TGTGCCATCAGTGGCCTAGCGGGAGTAACCAACGAGCAGTACTTC
CDR3 protein: CAISGLAGVTNEQYF

clone size: -
D gene: TRBD1
V gene: TRBV6-5
J gene: TRBJ2-3
CDR3 DNA: TGTGCCAGCAGTTTAAGGGGGCATAGCACAGATACGCAGTATTTT
CDR3 protein: CASSLRGHSTDTQYF

clone size: -
D gene: TRBD2
V gene: TRBV18
J gene: TRBJ2-7
CDR3 DNA: TGTGCCAGCTCACAGATAGCGGGAGGGATCTCCTACGAGCAGTACTTC
CDR3 protein: CASSQIAGGISYEQYF

clone size: -
D gene: -
V gene: TRBV23-1
J gene: TRBJ1-5
CDR3 DNA: TGCGCCAGCTGGAGGAGCAATCAGCCCCAGCATTTT
CDR3 protein: CASWRSNQPQHF

clone size: -
D gene: -
V gene: TRBV6-6
J gene: TRBJ1-3
CDR3 DNA: TGTGCCAGCATCGTACAGGGTTCTGGAAACACCATATATTTT
CDR3 protein: CASIVQGSGNTIYF

clone size: -
D gene: TRBD1
V gene: TRBV7-2
J gene: TRBJ1-1
CDR3 DNA: TGTGCCAGCAGCTTAAATTCGAACAGGGGGCGGCACACTGAAGCTTTCTTT
CDR3 protein: CASSLNSNRGRHTEAFF

clone size: -
D gene: TRBD2
V gene: TRBV27
J gene: TRBJ2-7
CDR3 DNA: TGTGCCAGCAGTTTATCGTGGGGGACTAGCGGGATCCAACCGCAGTACTTC
CDR3 protein: CASSLSWGTSGIQPQYF

clone size: -
D gene: -
V gene: TRBV5-1
J gene: TRBJ1-1
CDR3 DNA: TGCGCCAGCAGCTTGGAGAGGAGAATAGGGAACACTGAAGCTTTCTTT
CDR3 protein: CASSLERRIGNTEAFF

clone size: -
D gene: TRBD2
V gene: TRBV28
J gene: TRBJ2-7
CDR3 DNA: TGTGCCAGCAGGCCCGGGACTAGCGGGAGGGCCCTGCAGTACTTC
CDR3 protein: CASRPGTSGRALQYF

clone size: once
D gene: TRBD1
V gene: TRBV28
J gene: TRBJ2-7
CDR3 DNA: TGTGCCAGCAGTTCCCCGGGACAGGGGTTCTCCTACGAGCAGTACTTC
CDR3 protein: CASSSPGQGFSYEQYF

clone size: -
D gene: TRBD2
V gene: TRBV5-1
J gene: TRBJ2-7
CDR3 DNA: TGCGCCAGCAGCAGGGATAGCGGGACGAAAACCTACGAGCAGTACTTC
CDR3 protein: CASSRDSGTKTYEQYF

clone size: -
D gene: -
V gene: TRBV2
J gene: TRBJ1-4
CDR3 DNA: TGTGCCAGCTGTTGGACACCCCAAAATGAAAAACTGTTTTTT
CDR3 protein: CASCWTPQNEKLFF

clone size: -
D gene: -
V gene: TRBV28
J gene: TRBJ2-7
CDR3 DNA: TGTGCCAGCAGTTTGTCGCCGGGACTTGGGTCCTACGAGCAGTACTTC
CDR3 protein: CASSLSPGLGSYEQYF

clone size: -
D gene: TRBD2
V gene: TRBV6-4
J gene: TRBJ2-3
CDR3 DNA: TGTGCCAGCAGTGAGAACATAGCGGGAGGTACCACAGATACGCAGTATTTT
CDR3 protein: CASSENIAGGTTDTQYF

clone size: -
D gene: TRBD1
V gene: TRBV28
J gene: TRBJ1-1
CDR3 DNA: TGTGCCAGCAGTCCGACAGGACAGGGGAGGGCCACTGAAGCTTTCTTT
CDR3 protein: CASSPTGQGRATEAFF

clone size: -
D gene: TRBD1
V gene: TRBV18
J gene: TRBJ1-5
CDR3 DNA: TGTGCCAGCTCACCACCGGGACAGAATCAGCCCCAGCATTTT
CDR3 protein: CASSPPGQNQPQHF

clone size: -
D gene: -
V gene: TRBV30
J gene: TRBJ1-1
CDR3 DNA: TGTGCCTGGAGTGTACCTCCTCCAACTATTAGCAGCACTGAAGCTTTCTTT
CDR3 protein: CAWSVPPPTISSTEAFF

clone size: -
D gene: TRBD1
V gene: TRBV4-2
J gene: TRBJ2-7
CDR3 DNA: TGTGCCAGCAGCCAATCATTAGGGACAGGGGCCTACGAGCAGTACTTC
CDR3 protein: CASSQSLGTGAYEQYF

clone size: -
D gene: TRBD2
V gene: TRBV7-2
J gene: TRBJ2-3
CDR3 DNA: TGTGCCAGCAGCTTAGTGGAAGCGGGAGGGCTTACGCAGTATTTT
CDR3 protein: CASSLVEAGGLTQYF

clone size: -
D gene: -
V gene: TRBV9
J gene: TRBJ2-1
CDR3 DNA: TGTGCCAGCAGCGTAGAAAAGACTAGTCCGTTCAATGAGCAGTTCTTC
CDR3 protein: CASSVEKTSPFNEQFF

clone size: -
D gene: -
V gene: TRBV10-3
J gene: TRBJ2-3
CDR3 DNA: TGTGCCATCAGTGTATCAGGAGATACGCAGTATTTT
CDR3 protein: CAISVSGDTQYF

clone size: -
D gene: TRBD1
V gene: TRBV28
J gene: TRBJ2-5
CDR3 DNA: TGTGCCAGCCGACCGACAGGGGAGGTAGAGACCCAGTACTTC
CDR3 protein: CASRPTGEVETQYF

clone size: -
D gene: -
V gene: TRBV11-3
J gene: TRBJ2-6
CDR3 DNA: TGTGCCAGCAGCTCCCAGGGATCTGGGGCCAACGTCCTGACTTTC
CDR3 protein: CASSSQGSGANVLTF

clone size: -
D gene: TRBD2
V gene: TRBV5-4
J gene: TRBJ2-1
CDR3 DNA: TGTGCCAGCAGCCCACCCTCAGGACTAGCGGGAGTTAAGTACAATGAGCAGTTCTTC
CDR3 protein: CASSPPSGLAGVKYNEQFF

clone size: -
D gene: TRBD1
V gene: TRBV28
J gene: TRBJ2-2
CDR3 DNA: TGTGCCAGCAGCGGGACAGGGCACACCGGGGAGCTGTTTTTT
CDR3 protein: CASSGTGHTGELFF

clone size: -
D gene: -
V gene: TRBV6-6
J gene: TRBJ1-1
CDR3 DNA: TGTGCCAGCAGTTCACGGGAAACTGGAGCTTTCTTT
CDR3 protein: CASSSRETGAFF

clone size: -
D gene: TRBD2
V gene: TRBV9
J gene: TRBJ2-1
CDR3 DNA: TGTGCCAGCAGCGTAGAATGGCTAGCGGGAGCAAATGAGCAGTTCTTC
CDR3 protein: CASSVEWLAGANEQFF

clone size: -
D gene: TRBD2
V gene: TRBV7-2
J gene: TRBJ2-5
CDR3 DNA: TGTGCCAGCGGACTAGCGGAATCTCAAGAGACCCAGTACTTC
CDR3 protein: CASGLAESQETQYF

clone size: once
D gene: -
V gene: TRBV10-3
J gene: TRBJ2-1
CDR3 DNA: TGTGCCATCAGATCTGACAGTCAGAGCAATGAGCAGTTCTTC
CDR3 protein: CAIRSDSQSNEQFF